The next 30 T cell receptor beta chains were all read from a single sample in a study of shared clonotypes between healthy human individuals. Naive CD8 cells, CD45RO-negative and positively selected for CCR7, excluded terminally differentiated effector memory CD45RA+ cells. Measured with immunoSEQ multiplex PCR; TCRdb has only the in-frame clones, and not every one. The table lists 760,000 or so clones, about 96% of them singletons. Sequencing was carried out using naive CD8+ T cells sorted from blood. These receptors were taken from a man aged 25-45 years in good health.

The genes are TRBV7-8 and TRBJ1-1; 7 bases agree with TRBD1. The CDR3 length is 16 residues. After removal of 1 base from V and 6 bases from J, the junction contained 11 bases not matched to a gene. CDR1 and CDR2 from the germline V gene are SGHVS and FQNEAQ. This CDR3 reads CASSLDETGWFSEAFF. The CDR3 DNA sequence: TGTGCCAGCAGCTTAGATGAGACAGGGTGGTTTTCTGAAGCTTTCTTT.

This chain uses TRBV27 with TRBJ2-1; 8 nucleotides align to TRBD2. After removal of 7 bases from V and 8 bases from J, the junction contained 4 bases not matched to a gene. Germline loops: CDR1 MNHEY, CDR2 SMNVEV (reference sequence). The CDR3 contains 12 residues. CDR3 residues: CASKTSAHEQFF. The CDR3 DNA follows: TGTGCCAGCAAGACTAGCGCCCATGAGCAGTTCTTC.

The chain recombines TRBV27 with TRBJ2-7, with 10 bases identical to TRBD2. Germline V gene lookup returns CDR1 MNHEY and CDR2 SMNVEV (reference sequence). The trim removed 3 bases at V and 3 bases at J, leaving 8 bases unmatched. The CDR3 spans 16 residues. CDR3 sequence: CASSLTSGLVDYEQYF. CDR3 in DNA: TGTGCCAGCAGTTTGACTAGCGGGTTGGTGGACTACGAGCAGTACTTC.

V is TRBV2 and J is TRBJ2-5; no reliable D call. The CDR3 runs to 15 residues. V was pared by 5 bases and J by 0 bases, with 13 bases between. CDR1 SNHLY and CDR2 FYNNEI come from the germline V gene. The CDR3 here is CASSPVRPNQETQYF. CDR3 coding DNA: TGTGCCAGCAGTCCGGTTCGGCCAAACCAAGAGACCCAGTACTTC. Supplemented by reference TRBV2 and TRBJ2-5, the full variable domain reads EPEVTQTPSHQVTQMGQEVILRCVPISNHLYFYWYRQILGQKVEFLVSFYNNEISEKSEIFDDQFSVERPDGSNFTLKIRSTKLEDSAMYFCASSPVRPNQETQYFGPGTRLLVL.

The genes are TRBV15 and TRBJ2-1, with 10 positions matching TRBD2. Trimming took 1 base from V and 8 from J; bases not matched to a gene: 5. Germline V gene data show CDR1 as LNHNV and CDR2 as YYDKDF (reference sequence). The CDR3 runs to 15 residues. DNA of the CDR3: TGTGCCACCAGCAGAGGCCTAGCGGGAGCGGATGAGCAGTTCTTC. As protein: CATSRGLAGADEQFF.

The chain uses TRBV29-1 and TRBJ2-1; D remains unclear. The V gene lost 6 bases and the J gene lost 7 bases, with 16 bases spanning the gap. Looked up from germline, CDR1 is SQVTM and CDR2 is ANQGSEA. The CDR3 loop spans 13 amino acids. CDR3 sequence reads: CSVLVWWRNEQFF. The CDR3, as DNA: TGCAGCGTCTTAGTGTGGTGGCGGAATGAGCAGTTCTTC.

The chain carries TRBV7-2 and TRBJ2-1; possible D gene TRBD2, 6 bases. Germline loops: CDR1 SGHTA, CDR2 FQGNSA. The V and J ends lost 5 bases and 9 bases respectively, with 11 bases between them. The CDR3 is 12 amino acids. This chain's CDR3 is CASSPYSGEQFF. The DNA for the CDR3 is TGTGCCAGCAGCCCCTATAGCGGTGAGCAGTTCTTC.

The genes are TRBV29-1 and TRBJ1-5; a weak D match, TRBD1 (5 bases). V was cut by 1 base and J by 7 bases, with 14 bases left in between. Germline V gives CDR1 SQVTM, CDR2 ANQGSEA. The CDR3 runs to 14 residues. CDR3 nucleotides: TGCAGCGTTGAAGGCGGGGGTCTCAGCCAGCCCCAGCATTTT. Residues: CSVEGGGLSQPQHF.

The chain employs TRBV6-1 and TRBJ1-2, with D perhaps matching TRBD1 (6 bases). CDR1 and CDR2 (germline): MNHNS, SASEGT. V lost 2 bases to trimming and J lost 0 bases, with 13 bases between them. The CDR3 extends over 16 amino acids. The CDR3 is CASSEWGQGPNYGYTF. The CDR3 region has the DNA TGTGCCAGCAGTGAATGGGGGCAGGGCCCTAACTATGGCTACACCTTC.

This rearrangement joins TRBV7-9 to TRBJ1-1; 9 bases are a match to TRBD1. Germline CDR1 is SEHNR and CDR2 is FQNEAQ (reference sequence). The V segment lost 4 bases and the J segment 1 base; nucleotides outside the gene matches: 4. The CDR3 is 15 residues long. The CDR3 coding sequence is TGTGCCAGCAGCTATGGACAGGGGAGGAACACTGAAGCTTTCTTT. It codes for CASSYGQGRNTEAFF.

This chain connects TRBV27 to TRBJ1-1; the D gene is possibly TRBD1 (5 bases). Per germline, CDR1 MNHEY and CDR2 SMNVEV (reference sequence). CDR3 length: 14 amino acids. The V gene lost 3 bases and the J gene lost 1 base, with 9 bases spanning the gap. For the CDR3, the DNA is TGTGCCAGCAGTTTGAGGACATCGAACACTGAAGCTTTCTTT. As protein: CASSLRTSNTEAFF.

The chain employs TRBV15 and TRBJ2-1, with TRBD2 matching 12 bases. V was pared by 0 bases and J by 5 bases, with 17 bases of the junction left unmatched. Germline V lookup: CDR1 LNHNV, CDR2 YYDKDF (reference sequence). The CDR3 runs 21 residues. The CDR3 here is CATSRDRSVTSGRSGDNEQFF. For the CDR3, the DNA is TGTGCCACCAGCAGAGATCGGTCCGTAACTAGCGGGAGGTCGGGGGACAATGAGCAGTTCTTC.

The CDR3 nucleotides read TGTGCCAGTAGTACTACCTGGACGGAAGGATCCTACTATGGCTACACCTTC. Amino acids: CASSTTWTEGSYYGYTF. The gene calls are TRBV19 and TRBJ1-2; D remains ambiguous. The CDR3 covers 17 residues. V gave up 4 bases and J gave up 3 bases, with 21 bases separating them. Germline loops: CDR1 LNHDA, CDR2 SQIVND (reference sequence).

The rearrangement joins TRBV5-1 to TRBJ2-7; D remains unclear. The length of the CDR3 is 17 residues. V was pared by 2 bases and J by 0 bases, with 18 bases between. Germline assignment: CDR1 SGHRS and CDR2 YFSETQ. This chain's CDR3 is CASSFAPGEGSSYEQYF. CDR3 sequence (DNA): TGCGCCAGCAGCTTCGCACCTGGAGAAGGAAGCTCCTACGAGCAGTACTTC.

The genes are TRBV28 and TRBJ2-5; weak D call: TRBD2 (6 bases). Trimming stripped 8 bases from V and 5 bases from J, with 12 bases between. CDR1 and CDR2 (germline): MDHEN, SYDVKM. The CDR3 has 12 amino acids. CDR3: CASVSGGETQYF. CDR3 bases: TGTGCCAGCGTTTCTGGGGGGGAGACCCAGTACTTC.

This clone was observed a single time. The gene calls are TRBV5-1 and TRBJ2-1; no clear D gene. CDR3 length equals 15 residues. The germline V gene encodes CDR1 SGHRS and CDR2 YFSETQ. V was pared by 0 bases and J by 7 bases, with 14 bases between. This chain's CDR3 is CASSLGEADENEQFF. The CDR3 coding sequence is TGCGCCAGCAGCTTGGGAGAGGCCGATGAAAATGAGCAGTTCTTC.

The chain joins TRBV29-1 to TRBJ2-1; D is ambiguous. Germline CDR1 and CDR2: SQVTM and ANQGSEA. V dropped 5 bases and J dropped 6 bases, with 23 bases sitting between them. The CDR3 loop spans 16 amino acids. CDR3 nucleotides: TGCAGCGTTTGGCTAAGGGCTATCCCGACGGGCAATGAGCAGTTCTTC. Amino acids: CSVWLRAIPTGNEQFF.

The V and J genes are TRBV4-1 and TRBJ2-3; D is ambiguous. Germline CDR1 MGHRA, CDR2 YSYEKL. V was pared by 3 bases and J by 2 bases, with 3 bases between. This CDR3 spans 12 amino acids. The CDR3 loop reads CASSQTTDTQYF. As DNA, the CDR3 is TGCGCCAGCAGCCAGACCACAGATACGCAGTATTTT.

V gene TRBV6-6 combines with J gene TRBJ2-1; D not resolved. Germline CDR1 reads MNHNY; CDR2 reads SVGAGI (reference sequence). Trimming left V 4 bases short and J 3 bases short, with 7 bases between. The length of the CDR3 is 13 residues. The CDR3 loop reads CASSWRGYNEQFF. CDR3 DNA: TGTGCCAGCAGTTGGCGAGGCTACAATGAGCAGTTCTTC.

For the CDR3, the DNA is TGTGCCAGCTCACCCCCCGGGACAGCCTATGGCTACACCTTC. Translation: CASSPPGTAYGYTF. This sequence joins TRBV18 and TRBJ1-2; TRBD1 aligns across 7 bases. The CDR3 loop spans 14 amino acids. Germline CDR1 KGHSH, CDR2 LQKENI. After removal of 3 bases from V and 4 bases from J, the junction contained 5 bases not matched to a gene.

This chain links TRBV6-6 with TRBJ2-3; D is possibly TRBD1 or TRBD2 (5 bases each). Germline CDR1 reads MNHNY; CDR2 reads SVGAGI (reference sequence). This CDR3 contains 13 residues. Trimming left V 11 bases short and J 15 bases short, with 27 bases between. CDR3 nucleotides: TGTGCCCCCGGGGCGGTCTCCCCGATAAGCAAATATTTT. This translates into CAPGAVSPISKYF.

This sequence joins TRBV19 and TRBJ2-7, with 9 positions matching TRBD2. CDR1 and CDR2 from the germline V gene are LNHDA and SQIVND (reference sequence). V shed 5 bases and J 7 bases; nucleotides not matched to a gene: 12. The CDR3 runs to 15 residues. CDR3 DNA: TGTGCCAGTAGTCCGGGGACTAGCTCGGGTAGGGAGCAGTACTTC. It yields the protein CASSPGTSSGREQYF.

The rearrangement links TRBV27 to TRBJ1-2; D is unresolved. Germline lookup yields CDR1 MNHEY and CDR2 SMNVEV (reference sequence). V was cut by 4 bases and J by 2 bases, with 8 bases left in between. This CDR3 is 13 amino acids long. As DNA, the CDR3 is TGTGCCAGCAGTTACGGAAAGAACTATGGCTACACCTTC. Translated: CASSYGKNYGYTF.

V and J are TRBV5-1 and TRBJ1-1; D remains ambiguous. V gave up 0 bases and J gave up 7 bases, with 19 bases separating them. In germline, CDR1 is SGHRS, CDR2 YFSETQ. This CDR3 has 16 residues. CDR3: CASSLASSPGGGEAFF. The CDR3 bases are TGCGCCAGCAGCTTGGCCTCCAGCCCGGGTGGCGGTGAAGCTTTCTTT.

This sequence joins TRBV7-2 and TRBJ2-3; 9 positions match TRBD2. This CDR3 is 16 amino acids long. V shed 2 bases and J 1 base; nucleotides not matched to a gene: 4. Germline lookup yields CDR1 SGHTA and CDR2 FQGNSA. The CDR3 nucleotides read TGTGCCAGCAGCTTAATGGCTAGCGGGGGCACAGATACGCAGTATTTT. Protein sequence: CASSLMASGGTDTQYF.

The rearrangement joins TRBV18 to TRBJ2-4, with D tentatively TRBD1 or TRBD2 (5 bases each). V dropped 1 base and J dropped 0 bases, with 13 bases sitting between them. CDR1 and CDR2 from the germline V gene are KGHSH and LQKENI. CDR3 length: 17 residues. The CDR3 is CASSPRRQRLAKNIQYF. The CDR3 bases are TGTGCCAGCTCACCACGACGACAGCGGCTAGCCAAAAACATTCAGTACTTC.

With regard to this clone: One end of the junction is discordant with germline, which a read error may explain. The chain has TRBV20-1 and TRBJ1-2; D is ambiguous. This CDR3 is 11 amino acids long. The germline gives CDR1 DFQATT, CDR2 SNEGSKA (reference sequence). This chain's CDR3 is CSARDLYGYTF. The CDR3 DNA sequence: TGCAGTGCTCGAGACCTCTATGGCTACACCTTC.

The V gene is TRBV4-1, the J gene TRBJ2-1, with D tentatively TRBD2 (6 bases). Germline CDR1 and CDR2: MGHRA and YSYEKL. The V end was cut by 0 bases, the J end by 4 bases, with 19 bases between. There are 18 residues in the CDR3. This CDR3 reads CASSQEKIPAGLYNEQFF. Written as DNA, the CDR3 is TGCGCCAGCAGCCAAGAAAAGATCCCGGCGGGACTTTACAATGAGCAGTTCTTC.

The chain couples TRBV13 to TRBJ2-7; 8 bases line up with TRBD2. Germline V gene lookup returns CDR1 PRHDT and CDR2 FYEKMQ (reference sequence). This CDR3 contains 14 residues. The V gene end was trimmed by 5 bases and the J gene end by 0 bases; junction bases not matched to a gene: 3. CDR3 sequence (DNA): TGTGCCAGCAGCCGTAGCGGGATCTCCTACGAGCAGTACTTC. As protein: CASSRSGISYEQYF.

V gene TRBV19 combines with J gene TRBJ2-1, with 8 bases lining up with TRBD2. Trimming took 3 bases from V and 7 from J; bases not matched to a gene: 8. The germline V gene encodes CDR1 LNHDA and CDR2 SQIVND (reference sequence). CDR3 size: 15 residues. In nucleotides, the CDR3 is TGTGCCAGTAGTATTACGAGCGGGAGTGTAAATGAGCAGTTCTTC. This codes for CASSITSGSVNEQFF.